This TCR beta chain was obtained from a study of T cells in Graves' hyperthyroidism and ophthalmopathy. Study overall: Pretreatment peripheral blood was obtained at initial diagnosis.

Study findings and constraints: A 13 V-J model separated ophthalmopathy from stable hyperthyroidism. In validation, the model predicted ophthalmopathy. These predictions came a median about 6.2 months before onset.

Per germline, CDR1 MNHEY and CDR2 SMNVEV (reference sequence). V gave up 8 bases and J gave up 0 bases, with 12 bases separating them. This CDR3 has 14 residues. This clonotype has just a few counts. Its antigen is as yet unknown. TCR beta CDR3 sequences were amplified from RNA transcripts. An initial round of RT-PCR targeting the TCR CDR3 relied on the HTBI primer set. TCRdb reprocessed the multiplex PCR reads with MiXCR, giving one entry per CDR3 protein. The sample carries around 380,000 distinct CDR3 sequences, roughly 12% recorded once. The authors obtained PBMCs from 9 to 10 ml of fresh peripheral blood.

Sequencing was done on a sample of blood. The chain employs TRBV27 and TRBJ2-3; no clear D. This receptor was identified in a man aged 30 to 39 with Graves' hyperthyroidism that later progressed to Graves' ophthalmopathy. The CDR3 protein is CASGLLASTDTQYF. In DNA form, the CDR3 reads TGTGCCAGCGGCCTGTTGGCTAGCACAGATACGCAGTATTTT.